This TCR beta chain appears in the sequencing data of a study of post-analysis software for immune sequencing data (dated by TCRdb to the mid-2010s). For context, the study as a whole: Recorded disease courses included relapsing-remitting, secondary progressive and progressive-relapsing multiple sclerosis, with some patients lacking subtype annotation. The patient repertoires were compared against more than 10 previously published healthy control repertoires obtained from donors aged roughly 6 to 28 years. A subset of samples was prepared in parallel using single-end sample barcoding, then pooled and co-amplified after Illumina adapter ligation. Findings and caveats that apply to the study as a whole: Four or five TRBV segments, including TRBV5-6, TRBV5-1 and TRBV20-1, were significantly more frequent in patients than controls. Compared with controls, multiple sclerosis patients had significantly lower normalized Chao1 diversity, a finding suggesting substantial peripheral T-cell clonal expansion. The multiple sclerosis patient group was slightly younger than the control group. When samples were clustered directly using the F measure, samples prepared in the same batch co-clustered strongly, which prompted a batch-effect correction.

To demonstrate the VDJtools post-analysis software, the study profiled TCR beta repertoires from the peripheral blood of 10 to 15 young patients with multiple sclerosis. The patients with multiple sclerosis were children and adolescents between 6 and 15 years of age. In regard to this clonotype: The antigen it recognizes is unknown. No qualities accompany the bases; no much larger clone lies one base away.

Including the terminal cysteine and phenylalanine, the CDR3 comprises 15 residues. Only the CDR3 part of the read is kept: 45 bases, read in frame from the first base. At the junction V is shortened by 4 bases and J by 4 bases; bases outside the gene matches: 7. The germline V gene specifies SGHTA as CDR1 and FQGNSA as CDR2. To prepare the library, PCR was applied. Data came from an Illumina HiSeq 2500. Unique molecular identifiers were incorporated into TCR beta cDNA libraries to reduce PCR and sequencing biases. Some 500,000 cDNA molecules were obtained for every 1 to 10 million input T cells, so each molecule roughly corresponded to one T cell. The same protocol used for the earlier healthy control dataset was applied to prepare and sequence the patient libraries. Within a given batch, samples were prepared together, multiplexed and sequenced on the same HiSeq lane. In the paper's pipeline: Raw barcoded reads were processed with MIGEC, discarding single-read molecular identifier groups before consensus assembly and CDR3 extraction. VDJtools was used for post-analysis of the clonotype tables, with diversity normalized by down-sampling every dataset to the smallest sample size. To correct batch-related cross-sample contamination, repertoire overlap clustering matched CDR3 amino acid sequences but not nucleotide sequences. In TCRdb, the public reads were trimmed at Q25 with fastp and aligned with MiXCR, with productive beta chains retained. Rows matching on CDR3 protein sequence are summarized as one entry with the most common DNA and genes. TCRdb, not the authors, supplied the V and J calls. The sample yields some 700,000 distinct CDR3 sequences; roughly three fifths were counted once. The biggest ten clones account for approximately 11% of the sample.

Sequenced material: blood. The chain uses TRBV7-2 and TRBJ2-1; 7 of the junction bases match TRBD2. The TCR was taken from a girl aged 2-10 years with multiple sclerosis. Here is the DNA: TGTGCCAGCAGCTATTCCCCTAGCGGTTACAATGAGCAGTTCTTC. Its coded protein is CASSYSPSGYNEQFF.